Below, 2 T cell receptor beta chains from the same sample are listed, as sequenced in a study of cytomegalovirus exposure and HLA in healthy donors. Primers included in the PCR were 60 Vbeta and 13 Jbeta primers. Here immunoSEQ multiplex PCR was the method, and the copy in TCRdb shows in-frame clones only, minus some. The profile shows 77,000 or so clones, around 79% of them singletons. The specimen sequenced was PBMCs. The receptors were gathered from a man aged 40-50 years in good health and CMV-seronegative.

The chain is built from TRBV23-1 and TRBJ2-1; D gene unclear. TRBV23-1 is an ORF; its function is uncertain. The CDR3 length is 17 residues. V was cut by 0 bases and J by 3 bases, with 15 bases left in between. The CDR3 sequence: CASSQSWPPWLYNEQFF. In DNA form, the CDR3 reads TGCGCCAGCAGTCAATCGTGGCCGCCCTGGCTCTACAATGAGCAGTTCTTC.

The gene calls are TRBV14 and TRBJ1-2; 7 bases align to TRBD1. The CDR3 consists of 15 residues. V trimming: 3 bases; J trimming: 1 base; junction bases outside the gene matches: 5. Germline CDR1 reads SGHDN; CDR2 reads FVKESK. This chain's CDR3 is CASSQGDSLNYGYTF. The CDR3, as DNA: TGTGCCAGCAGCCAGGGGGACAGCCTTAACTATGGCTACACCTTC.